These 3 T cell receptor beta chains originate from one sample sequenced in a study of blood T cell repertoires in COVID-19. TCRdb's table, derived via immunoSEQ multiplex PCR, lists solely in-frame clones and lacks some. The sample records around 220,000 clones, approximately 87% being singletons. Specimen: peripheral blood. The receptors derive from a woman in her forties or fifties with acute or convalescent COVID-19.

The chain carries TRBV15 and TRBJ1-1; 9 positions match TRBD1. With 4 bases clipped from V and 0 bases from J, the junction kept 12 bases outside the gene matches. Germline assignment: CDR1 LNHNV and CDR2 YYDKDF (reference sequence). CDR3 length: 18 amino acids. The CDR3 loop reads CATSTAPGTGFVNTEAFF. The CDR3 coding sequence is TGTGCCACCAGCACTGCCCCCGGGACAGGGTTCGTGAACACTGAAGCTTTCTTT.

V gene TRBV7-9 combines with J gene TRBJ1-4; possibly TRBD1 for D (6 bases). CDR1 SEHNR and CDR2 FQNEAQ come from the germline V gene (reference sequence). With 5 bases removed from V and 8 bases from J, the gap between germline ends came to 15 bases. This CDR3 is built from 14 residues. The CDR3 bases are TGTGCCAGCAGCGTGGACAGCGTCCACGAAAAACTGTTTTTT. Its protein is CASSVDSVHEKLFF.

This chain connects TRBV4-1 to TRBJ1-2, with TRBD1 matching 9 bases. The length of the CDR3 is 16 residues. V lost 1 base and J lost 2; bases outside the gene matches: 5. CDR1 and CDR2 (germline): MGHRA, YSYEKL. CDR3 loop: CASSQVPGTGNYGYTF. The CDR3 region has the DNA TGCGCCAGCAGCCAAGTCCCCGGGACAGGGAACTATGGCTACACCTTC.